The next 13 T cell receptor beta chains were all read from a single sample in a study of OX40 agonist ivuxolimab in advanced cancers. TCRdb's copy holds only in-frame clones and misses some; the assay was immunoSEQ multiplex PCR. The table shows around 25,000 clones, with around four fifths occurring only once. Specimen: CD4+ or CD8+ T cells sorted from blood, collected in a trial of the OX40 agonist ivuxolimab. The receptor set was obtained from an adult with an advanced solid tumor such as melanoma, head and neck, liver or kidney cancer.

The V call is TRBV9, the J call TRBJ2-3; 9 nucleotides align to TRBD2. CDR1 is SGDLS, CDR2 YYNGEE, per germline. The CDR3 is 15 amino acids. V shed 2 bases and J 6 bases; nucleotides not matched to a gene: 7. This chain's CDR3 is CASSVGSGSYDTQYF. CDR3 nucleotide sequence: TGTGCCAGCAGCGTTGGTAGCGGGAGTTATGATACGCAGTATTTT.

This chain links TRBV5-3 with TRBJ2-5; no clear D gene. TRBV5-3 is an ORF, with its function uncertain. The V gene lost 3 bases and the J gene lost 2 bases, with 11 bases spanning the gap. The CDR3 length is 14 residues. CDR3 protein: CARSSPGGQETQYF. The CDR3 DNA is TGTGCCAGAAGCTCTCCTGGTGGACAAGAGACCCAGTACTTC.

V is TRBV6-1 and J is TRBJ1-2; D possibly corresponds to TRBD1 (5 bases). The CDR3 contains 15 residues. V lost 5 bases and J 2 bases, leaving 15 bases between the germline ends. Germline lookup yields CDR1 MNHNS and CDR2 SASEGT. CDR3 region: CASSPSLTDNYGYTF. Written as DNA, the CDR3 is TGTGCCAGCAGTCCTTCTCTGACAGACAACTATGGCTACACCTTC.

V gene TRBV6-5 combines with J gene TRBJ1-5; 7 positions match TRBD1. Trimming removed 4 bases from V and 3 bases from J; junction bases left unmatched: 9. Germline V gene lookup returns CDR1 MNHEY and CDR2 SVGAGI. This CDR3 has 16 residues. The CDR3 bases are TGTGCCAGCAGTTTCCGAACGGGACAGATCAATCAGCCCCAGCATTTT. As protein: CASSFRTGQINQPQHF.

V is TRBV5-1 and J is TRBJ2-2, with TRBD2 as a possible D gene (5 bases). Germline V CDR1 and CDR2: SGHRS, YFSETQ. V gave up 0 bases and J gave up 6 bases, with 12 bases separating them. The CDR3 spans 15 residues. The CDR3 sequence: CASSLVDGGPGELFF. As DNA, the CDR3 is TGCGCCAGCAGCTTGGTGGACGGAGGCCCCGGGGAGCTGTTTTTT.

This clone was seen more than once but under ten times. The chain uses TRBV13 and TRBJ1-2, with 8 bases identical to TRBD1. The CDR3 covers 14 residues. CDR1 PRHDT and CDR2 FYEKMQ come from the germline V gene (reference sequence). J was trimmed by 4 bases and V by 4 bases; bases with no gene match: 5. For the CDR3, the DNA is TGTGCCAGCAGCTCGCGGACAGGGAGCTATGGCTACACCTTC. Protein sequence: CASSSRTGSYGYTF.

In its sample, this clone was seen once. The rearrangement links TRBV5-4 to TRBJ2-5; D may be TRBD1 (7 bases). With 4 bases removed from V and 4 bases from J, the gap between germline ends came to 14 bases. CDR1 is SGHNT and CDR2 is YYREEE in the germline V gene (reference sequence). CDR3 length: 14 residues. The CDR3 loop is CASSTPQGGETQYF. CDR3 coding DNA: TGTGCCAGCAGCACACCCCAGGGGGGAGAGACCCAGTACTTC. Drawing the rest from reference TRBV5-4 and TRBJ2-5, the complete variable domain is ETGVTQSPTHLIKTRGQQVTLRCSSQSGHNTVSWYQQALGQGPQFIFQYYREEENGRGNFPPRFSGLQFPNYSSELNVNALELDDSALYLCASSTPQGGETQYFGPGTRLLVL.

The chain employs TRBV5-5 and TRBJ1-1; no definite D call. Deletions cut 4 bases from V and 6 bases from J, with 13 bases between. The CDR3 loop spans 13 amino acids. CDR1 SGHKS and CDR2 YYEKEE come from the germline V gene (reference sequence). The CDR3 DNA is TGTGCCAGCAGCGTAACCCCTGGCGCTGAAGCTTTCTTT. Protein: CASSVTPGAEAFF.

The chain has TRBV30 and TRBJ2-4; weak D call: TRBD2 (7 bases). V was cut by 3 bases and J by 6 bases, with 15 bases left in between. The CDR3 sequence is 14 residues long. Germline V gives CDR1 GTSNPN, CDR2 SVGIG (reference sequence). The CDR3 is CAWRGGLGGNIQYF. The CDR3, as DNA: TGTGCCTGGAGGGGGGGGCTCGGGGGAAACATTCAGTACTTC.

The chain joins TRBV12-5 to TRBJ2-5; 13 nucleotides line up with TRBD2. After removal of 5 bases from V and 2 bases from J, the junction contained 5 bases not matched to a gene. This CDR3 contains 16 residues. Germline CDR1 is LGHNT and CDR2 is FRNRAP. As DNA, the CDR3 is TGTGCTAGTGGTAGGGGACTAGCGGGGAGGCAAGAGACCCAGTACTTC. Protein sequence: CASGRGLAGRQETQYF. Full variable domain (rest looked up from reference TRBV12-5 and TRBJ2-5): DARVTQTPRHKVTEMGQEVTMRCQPILGHNTVFWYRQTMMQGLELLAYFRNRAPLDDSGMPKDRFSAEMPDATLATLKIQPSEPRDSAVYFCASGRGLAGRQETQYFGPGTRLLVL.

DNA of the CDR3: TGTGCCAGCAGCTTAGAAGGAGTACAGCAGCCCCAGCATTTT. Its protein is CASSLEGVQQPQHF. The gene calls are TRBV7-9 and TRBJ1-5; D is unclear. The CDR3 has 14 amino acids. V lost 1 base and J lost 7, with 11 bases in between. Per the germline V gene, CDR1 is SEHNR and CDR2 is FQNEAQ (reference sequence).

A single count supports this clone. V is TRBV5-1 and J is TRBJ2-1; 7 bases map to TRBD1. Trimming took 1 base from V and 15 from J; bases not matched to a gene: 4. Germline loops: CDR1 SGHRS, CDR2 YFSETQ. The CDR3 loop spans 11 amino acids. CDR3 DNA sequence: TGCGCCAGCAGCTTGCCGGGACAGTCGTTCTTC. This gives the protein CASSLPGQSFF.

The chain combines TRBV19 with TRBJ1-5; unclear D gene. V was clipped by 6 bases and J by 2 bases, with 17 bases between them. The germline CDR1 and CDR2 sequences are LNHDA and SQIVND (reference sequence). The CDR3 totals 16 residues. The CDR3, as DNA: TGTGCCAGTAGGGAGACCGTTAGTCGGGGCAATCAGCCCCAGCATTTT. Translated, it gives CASRETVSRGNQPQHF. The entire variable domain, with the rest obtained from reference TRBV19 and TRBJ1-5, is as follows: DGGITQSPKYLFRKEGQNVTLSCEQNLNHDAMYWYRQDPGQGLRLIYYSQIVNDFQKGDIAEGYSVSREKKESFPLTVTSAQKNPTAFYLCASRETVSRGNQPQHFGDGTRLSIL.